The entry below gives a single T cell receptor (beta chain) sequence along with its context. This record belongs to a study of blood T cell repertoires in COVID-19. Method: immunoSEQ multiplex PCR; TCRdb's copy keeps in-frame clones and lacks some. The table shows 150,000 to 200,000 clones, with 82% occurring only once. The sample taken for sequencing was peripheral blood. The source of this sequence is a woman in her 70s with acute or convalescent COVID-19.

CDR3 DNA: TGCGCCAGCAGCCCTAGCTACAGGGCTAGCTCTGGAAACACCATATATTTT. It yields the protein CASSPSYRASSGNTIYF. J is TRBJ1-3 and V is TRBV4-1, with TRBD1 as a possible D gene (6 bases). The CDR3 spans 17 residues. Germline CDR1 MGHRA, CDR2 YSYEKL. Deletions cut 4 bases from V and 0 bases from J, with 16 bases between.